The entry that follows covers one T cell receptor beta chain sequence. Method: immunoSEQ multiplex PCR; TCRdb's copy keeps in-frame clones and lacks some. Of 250,000 to 300,000 clones listed, approximately 90% are singletons. Participant-given clinical history determined each cohort assignment. The V and J ends lost 4 bases and 5 bases, in that order; junction bases with no gene match: 4. The CDR3 length is 15 residues. CDR1 is LNHDA and CDR2 is SQIVND in the germline V gene (reference sequence). This sample was taken from a study of blood T cell repertoires in COVID-19. About the research overall: T cells, B-cell-depleted T cells, or PBMCs supplied cDNA or gDNA.

This clonotype was obtained from a woman in her thirties or forties with acute COVID-19. The V call is TRBV19, the J call TRBJ2-1; 11 bases match TRBD1. Sequenced: PBMCs or T cells enriched from blood (not recorded which). The CDR3 sequence is CASSTDRGPNNEQFF. The CDR3 region has the DNA TGTGCCAGTAGTACGGACAGGGGGCCTAACAATGAGCAGTTCTTC.